This paragraph covers one T cell receptor beta chain sequence. Its specificity is unknown. Generated by immunoSEQ multiplex PCR, the TCRdb table keeps only in-frame clones and is missing some. The sample lists nearly 2 million clones; approximately 94% were seen once. The data derive from a study of shared clonotypes between healthy human individuals. Study background: Each donor's CD8 memory used one plate, CD8 naive two, each CD4 subset three.

Points from the study as a whole: Sampling covered nothing but blood. Tissue TCR repertoires likely differ from those found in blood. Richness estimates generally favored naive over memory subsets.

Naive CD8 populations comprised CD45RO-negative cells positively selected for CCR7, excluding terminally differentiated effector memory CD45RA+ cells. The material sequenced was naive CD8+ T cells sorted from blood. The TCR was taken from a young man in good health.

DNA of the CDR3: TGCAGCGTTGAAGACTGGGAGGGGGGCTACACCTTC. Its protein is CSVEDWEGGYTF. The J gene is TRBJ1-2, the V gene TRBV29-1; D perhaps matches TRBD1 (5 bases). The V and J ends lost 0 bases and 8 bases respectively, with 10 bases between them. Germline V gene sequence: CDR1 SQVTM, CDR2 ANQGSEA. CDR3 length: 12 residues.